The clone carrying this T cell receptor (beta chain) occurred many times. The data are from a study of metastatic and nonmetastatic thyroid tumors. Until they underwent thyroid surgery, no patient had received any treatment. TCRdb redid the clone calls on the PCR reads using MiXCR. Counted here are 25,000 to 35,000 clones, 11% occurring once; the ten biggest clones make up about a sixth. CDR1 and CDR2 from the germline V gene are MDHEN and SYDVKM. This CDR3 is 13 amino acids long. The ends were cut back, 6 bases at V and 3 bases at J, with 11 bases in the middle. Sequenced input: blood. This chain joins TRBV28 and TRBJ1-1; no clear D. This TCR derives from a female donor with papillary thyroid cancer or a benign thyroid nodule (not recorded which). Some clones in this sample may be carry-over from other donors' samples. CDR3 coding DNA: TGTGCCAGCAGCCCCCGGAGAGACACTGAAGCTTTCTTT. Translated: CASSPRRDTEAFF.